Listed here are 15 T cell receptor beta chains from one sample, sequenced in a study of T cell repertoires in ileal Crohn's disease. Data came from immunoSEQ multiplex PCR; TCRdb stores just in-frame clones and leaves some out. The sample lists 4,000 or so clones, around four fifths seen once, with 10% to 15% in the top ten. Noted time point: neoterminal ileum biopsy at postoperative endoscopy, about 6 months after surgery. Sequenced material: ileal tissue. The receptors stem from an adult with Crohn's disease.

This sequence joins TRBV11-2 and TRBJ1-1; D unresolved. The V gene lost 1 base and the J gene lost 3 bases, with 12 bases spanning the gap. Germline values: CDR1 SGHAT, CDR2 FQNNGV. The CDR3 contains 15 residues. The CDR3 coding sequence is TGTGCCAGCAGCTTAGTAGAGGGTAGAGACACTGAAGCTTTCTTT. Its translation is CASSLVEGRDTEAFF.

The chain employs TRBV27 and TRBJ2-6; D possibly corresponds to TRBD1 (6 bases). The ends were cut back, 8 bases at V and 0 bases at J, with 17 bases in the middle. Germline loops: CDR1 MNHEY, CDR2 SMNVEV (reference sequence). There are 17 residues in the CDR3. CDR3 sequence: CASSRTASSSGANVLTF. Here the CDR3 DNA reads TGTGCCAGCTCAAGGACAGCTTCAAGCTCTGGGGCCAACGTCCTGACTTTC.

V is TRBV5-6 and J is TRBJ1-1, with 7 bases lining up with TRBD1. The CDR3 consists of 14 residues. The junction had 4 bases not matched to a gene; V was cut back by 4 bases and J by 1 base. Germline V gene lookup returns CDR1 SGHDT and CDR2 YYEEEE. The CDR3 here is CASSQGGWNTEAFF. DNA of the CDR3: TGTGCCAGCAGCCAAGGGGGCTGGAACACTGAAGCTTTCTTT.

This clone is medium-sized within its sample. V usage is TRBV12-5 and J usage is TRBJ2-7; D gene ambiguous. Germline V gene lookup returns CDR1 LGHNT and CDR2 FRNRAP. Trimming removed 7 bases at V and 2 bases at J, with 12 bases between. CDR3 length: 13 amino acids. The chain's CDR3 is CASAPGSAYEQYF. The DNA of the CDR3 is TGTGCTAGTGCCCCAGGCTCCGCCTACGAGCAGTACTTC.

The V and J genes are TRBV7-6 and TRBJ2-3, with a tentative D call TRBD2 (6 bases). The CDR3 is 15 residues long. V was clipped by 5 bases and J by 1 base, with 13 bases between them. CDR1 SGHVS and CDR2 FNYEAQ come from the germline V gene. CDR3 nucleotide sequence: TGTGCCAGCAGCCGGAGGGGAGGACGCACAGATACGCAGTATTTT. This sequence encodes CASSRRGGRTDTQYF.

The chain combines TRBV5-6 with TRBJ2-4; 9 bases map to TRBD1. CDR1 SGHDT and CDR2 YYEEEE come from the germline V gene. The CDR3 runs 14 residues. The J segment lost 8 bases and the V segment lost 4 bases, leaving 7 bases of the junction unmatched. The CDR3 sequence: CASSPGQGRDIQYF. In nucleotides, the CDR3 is TGTGCCAGCAGCCCGGGACAGGGAAGGGACATTCAGTACTTC. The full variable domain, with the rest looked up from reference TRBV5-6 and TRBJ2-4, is DAGVTQSPTHLIKTRGQQVTLRCSPKSGHDTVSWYQQALGQGPQFIFQYYEEEERQRGNFPDRFSGHQFPNYSSELNVNALLLGDSALYLCASSPGQGRDIQYFGAGTRLSVL.

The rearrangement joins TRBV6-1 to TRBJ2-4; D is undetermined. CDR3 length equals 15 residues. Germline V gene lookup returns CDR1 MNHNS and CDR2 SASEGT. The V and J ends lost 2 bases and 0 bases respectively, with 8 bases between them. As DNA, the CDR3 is TGTGCCAGCAGTGAACGCAGTCTAGCCAAAAACATTCAGTACTTC. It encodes CASSERSLAKNIQYF.

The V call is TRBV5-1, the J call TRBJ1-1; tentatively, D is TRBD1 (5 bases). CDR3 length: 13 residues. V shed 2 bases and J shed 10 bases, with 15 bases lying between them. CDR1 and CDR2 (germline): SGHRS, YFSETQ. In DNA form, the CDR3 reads TGCGCCAGCAGCTTACCCAGGGCATCAATAGCTTTCTTT. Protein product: CASSLPRASIAFF.

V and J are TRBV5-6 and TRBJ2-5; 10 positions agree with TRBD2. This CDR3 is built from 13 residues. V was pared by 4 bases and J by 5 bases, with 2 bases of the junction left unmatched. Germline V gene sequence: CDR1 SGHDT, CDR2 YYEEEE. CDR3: CASSPGLAETQYF. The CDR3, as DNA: TGTGCCAGCAGCCCGGGACTAGCGGAGACCCAGTACTTC.

In DNA form, the CDR3 reads TGTGCCAGCAGTGAACGTACCGGGAATGAAGCTTTCTTT. Protein product: CASSERTGNEAFF. The gene calls are TRBV6-1 and TRBJ1-1; no reliable D call. CDR3 length: 13 amino acids. V was trimmed by 2 bases and J by 7 bases, leaving 11 bases between them. Germline loops: CDR1 MNHNS, CDR2 SASEGT.

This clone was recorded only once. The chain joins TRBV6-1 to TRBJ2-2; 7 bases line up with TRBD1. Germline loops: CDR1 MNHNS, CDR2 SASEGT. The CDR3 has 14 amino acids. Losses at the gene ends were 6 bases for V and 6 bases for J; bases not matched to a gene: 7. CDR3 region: CASSLRGLAGELFF. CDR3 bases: TGTGCCAGCAGCCTCAGGGGGTTGGCCGGGGAGCTGTTTTTT.

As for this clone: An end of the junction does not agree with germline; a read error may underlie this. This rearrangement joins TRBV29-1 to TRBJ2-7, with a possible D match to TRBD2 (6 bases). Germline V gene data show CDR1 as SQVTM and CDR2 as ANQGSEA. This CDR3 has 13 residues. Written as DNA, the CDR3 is TGCAGCGTGGGGGGAGACTCCCTAGCCCCCCTCGACTTC. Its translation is CSVGGDSLAPLDF.

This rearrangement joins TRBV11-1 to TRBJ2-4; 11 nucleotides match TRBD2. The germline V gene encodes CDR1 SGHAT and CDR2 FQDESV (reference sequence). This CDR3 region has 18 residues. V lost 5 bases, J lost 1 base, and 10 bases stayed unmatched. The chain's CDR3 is CASSRGLADLTAKNIQYF. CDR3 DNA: TGTGCCAGCAGCCGGGGACTAGCGGACCTCACGGCCAAAAACATTCAGTACTTC. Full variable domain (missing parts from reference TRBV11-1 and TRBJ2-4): EAEVAQSPRYKITEKSQAVAFWCDPISGHATLYWYRQILGQGPELLVQFQDESVVDDSQLPKDRFSAERLKGVDSTLKIQPAELGDSAMYLCASSRGLADLTAKNIQYFGAGTRLSVL.

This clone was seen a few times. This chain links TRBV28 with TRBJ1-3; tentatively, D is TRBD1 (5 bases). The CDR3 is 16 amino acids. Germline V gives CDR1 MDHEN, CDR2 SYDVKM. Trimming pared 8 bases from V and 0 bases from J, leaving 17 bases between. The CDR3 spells CASLTAGLNSGNTIYF. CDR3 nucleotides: TGTGCCAGCCTCACGGCGGGGCTAAACTCTGGAAACACCATATATTTT.

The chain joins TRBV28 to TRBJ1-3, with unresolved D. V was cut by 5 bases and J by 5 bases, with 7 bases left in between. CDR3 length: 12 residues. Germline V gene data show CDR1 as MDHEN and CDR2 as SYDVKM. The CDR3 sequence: CASSPVRNTIYF. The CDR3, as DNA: TGTGCCAGCAGTCCTGTCCGAAACACCATATATTTT.